The rows below give T cell receptor beta chains drawn from one sample of a study of PD-1 blockade in mismatch repair-deficient tumors. Only in-frame clones appear in the TCRdb table, and some are missing; sequencing was by immunoSEQ multiplex PCR. The sample includes roughly 53,000 clones, around 80% of them seen just once. The sequenced sample was peripheral blood, obtained 4 weeks after starting pembrolizumab. The receptors originated from an adult with mismatch repair-deficient cancer. The CDR3 runs from the conserved cysteine through the conserved F or W.

V	J	CDR3
TRBV27	TRBJ2-7	CASSRTLYEQYF
TRBV6-1	TRBJ1-3	CASAMTSGNTIYF
TRBV29-1	TRBJ2-5	CSVDEAVQETQYF
TRBV5-5	TRBJ1-1	CASSWGGNEAFF
TRBV5-6	TRBJ2-3	CASISALEWEGSDTQYF
TRBV11-3	-	CASSLAWTSYEQYF
TRBV9	TRBJ1-2	CASSVAEGYGYTF
TRBV4-1	TRBJ1-3	CASSQTLGGTIYF
TRBV5-1	TRBJ1-2	CASSSRDGGGYTF
TRBV15	TRBJ2-4	CATSEGLDLNIQYF
TRBV9	TRBJ2-5	CASSIRQGEGETQYF
TRBV5-1	TRBJ1-4	CASSPSFATNEKLFF
TRBV5-1	TRBJ2-1	CASSLGLAGGPQFF
TRBV5-6	TRBJ1-1	CASSLGGEGANTEAFF
TRBV27	TRBJ1-5	CASSLSSGAFSNQPQHF
TRBV7-2	TRBJ1-1	CASSSISEGKAFF
TRBV5-6	TRBJ2-3	CASIRFGTSPEDTQYF
TRBV9	TRBJ2-3	CASSLGLAGAGADTQYF
TRBV29-1	TRBJ2-1	CSAPTSGTYNEQFF
TRBV6-1	TRBJ2-7	CAIVSGLSSYEQYF
TRBV30	TRBJ1-3	CASHRVNSGNTIYF
TRBV6-5	TRBJ2-7	CASSPGRGAYEQYF
TRBV5-5	TRBJ1-1	CASSAILGGDAFF
TRBV5-1	TRBJ1-2	CASRFAGQKTYGYTF
TRBV19	TRBJ2-1	CASSPSTGSSYNEQFF
TRBV18	TRBJ1-1	CASSLNTLQGDGTEAFF
TRBV19	TRBJ2-2	CATDEGQGWAGELFF